This T cell receptor (beta chain) was recovered during a study of blood T cell repertoires in COVID-19. The overall study: Italy, Spain and the United States were the sources of the convalescent and acute COVID-19 samples. PBMCs, B-cell-depleted T cells, or T cells provided the cDNA or gDNA that made up the material.

In the authors' methods: Scientists estimated how many nucleated cells there were by amplifying reference gene primers. TCRdb keeps only in-frame clones here, not all; method: immunoSEQ multiplex PCR. For V, J and clone size, that table is used; D and trimming come from the DNA. The sample shows approximately 140,000 clones, 70% to 80% of them seen only once. The CDR3 length is 14 residues. Germline CDR1 LNHDA, CDR2 SQIVND (reference sequence). The V end lost 0 bases, the J end lost 8 bases, and 13 bases lay between the germline ends. Sequenced sample: peripheral blood. The clonotype originates from a man aged 50-60 years with acute or convalescent COVID-19. V is TRBV19 and J is TRBJ1-2; tentative D call: TRBD1 (5 bases). CDR3 DNA sequence: TGTGCCAGTAGTATAGAGGGGCCCGGGGGAGGCTACACCTTC. Its protein is CASSIEGPGGGYTF.